Following are 10 T cell receptor beta chains from one sample sequenced in a study of vaccination effects on CD4 cells after COVID-19. ViraFEST used viral peptide pools to expand antigen-specific CD4+ T cells before sequencing. With roughly 10 days of culture completed, CD4+ T cells were isolated. Vaccine recipients lacked prior SARS-CoV-2 infection and had negative nucleocapsid antibodies. Assay: immunoSEQ multiplex PCR; the TCRdb copy retains only in-frame clones and omits some. The data hold 65,000 or so clones, with roughly three quarters observed a single time. Their recognized antigens are unknown. The input for sequencing was CD4+ T cells from PBMCs cultured with HCoV-NL63 spike peptides, taken before COVID-19 vaccination. These receptors were collected from a human donor who received a COVID-19 vaccine.

This chain connects TRBV3-1 (or the pseudogene TRBV3-2) to TRBJ1-4; 8 positions agree with TRBD1. Germline V CDR1 and CDR2: LGHDT, YNNKEL (reference sequence). The length of the CDR3 is 17 residues. Germline trimming cut 4 bases from V and 4 bases from J; bases unmatched to any gene: 11. The CDR3 DNA sequence: TGTGCCAGCAGCCGCCGAGGGACAGGTGGCGGTAATGAAAAACTGTTTTTT. As protein: CASSRRGTGGGNEKLFF.

The J gene is TRBJ2-7, the V gene TRBV3-1 (or the pseudogene TRBV3-2), with 7 bases matching TRBD2. V dropped 4 bases and J dropped 4; count of bases not matched to a gene: 1. CDR1 and CDR2 from the germline V gene are LGHDT and YNNKEL (reference sequence). This CDR3 spans 12 amino acids. The CDR3 DNA follows: TGTGCCAGCAGCCGGGGGGGATACGAGCAGTACGTC. Residues: CASSRGGYEQYV.

In this sample, this clone turned up once. The chain is built from TRBV19 and TRBJ1-2; no firm D call. The germline gives CDR1 LNHDA, CDR2 SQIVND (reference sequence). The CDR3 loop spans 12 amino acids. Trimming took off 7 bases at V and 2 bases at J, with 8 bases between the two ends. The CDR3 reads CASNLGNYGYTF. CDR3 coding DNA: TGTGCCAGTAACCTGGGGAACTATGGCTACACCTTC.

The chain has TRBV29-1 and TRBJ1-2, with TRBD1 as a possible D gene (5 bases). V gave up 2 bases and J gave up 14 bases, with 18 bases separating them. The CDR3 totals 12 residues. CDR1 is SQVTM, CDR2 ANQGSEA, per germline. The CDR3 nucleotides read TGCAGCGTTGAAAGGGGTCGGGCAGCTAATACCTTC. It specifies CSVERGRAANTF.

The chain is built from TRBV2 and TRBJ2-3, with D unresolved. The CDR3 runs 13 residues. Trimming stripped 6 bases from V and 1 base from J, with 8 bases between. Germline V CDR1 and CDR2: SNHLY, FYNNEI. The CDR3 spells CASRPVGTDTQYF. In nucleotides, the CDR3 is TGTGCCAGCAGACCAGTCGGCACAGATACGCAGTATTTT.

The V and J genes are TRBV6-5 and TRBJ1-6; D call uncertain. CDR1 is MNHEY, CDR2 SVGAGI, per germline. The length of the CDR3 is 14 residues. The V end lost 7 bases, the J end lost 0 bases, and 7 bases lay between the germline ends. DNA of the CDR3: TGTGCCAGCACTTTGAGCTCCTATAATTCACCCCTCCACTTT. This encodes CASTLSSYNSPLHF.

The rearrangement uses TRBV5-1 and TRBJ2-3, with D perhaps matching TRBD1 (7 bases). Germline CDR1 SGHRS, CDR2 YFSETQ. The CDR3 sequence is 18 residues long. The V end lost 3 bases, the J end lost 4 bases, and 24 bases lay between the germline ends. The DNA for the CDR3 is TGCGCCAGCAGCTCTACTGCCGGGCTCCGCAGGGGGGCAGATACGCAGTATTTT. Its translation: CASSSTAGLRRGADTQYF.

The chain carries TRBV15 and TRBJ1-1; 7 bases are a match to TRBD1. V lost 11 bases, J lost 1 base, and 7 bases stayed unmatched. Germline CDR1 is LNHNV and CDR2 is YYDKDF (reference sequence). CDR3 length equals 13 residues. DNA for the CDR3: TGTGCCTCGCAGGGGGGCCCGAACACTGAAGCTTTCTTT. This sequence encodes CASQGGPNTEAFF. Supplemented by reference TRBV15 and TRBJ1-1, the full variable domain reads DAMVIQNPRYQVTQFGKPVTLSCSQTLNHNVMYWYQQKSSQAPKLLFHYYDKDFNNEADTPDNFQSRRPNTSFCFLDIRSPGLGDTAMYLCASQGGPNTEAFFGQGTRLTVV.

The chain links TRBV7-3 to TRBJ1-1; weak D call: TRBD1 (6 bases). V was shortened by 1 base and J by 8 bases, with 11 bases between the two germline ends. The CDR3 spans 13 residues. Germline V gene sequence: CDR1 SGHTA, CDR2 FQGTGA. The chain's CDR3 is CASSLNRVGEAFF. CDR3 sequence (DNA): TGTGCCAGCAGCTTAAACAGGGTTGGGGAAGCTTTCTTT.

The gene calls are TRBV5-4 and TRBJ2-2; 9 bases map to TRBD1. CDR3 length: 16 amino acids. V was clipped by 4 bases and J by 4 bases; unmatched bases: 8. Germline V gives CDR1 SGHNT, CDR2 YYREEE (reference sequence). Written as DNA, the CDR3 is TGTGCCAGCAGCGGCACCGGGACAGGGAGCACCGGGGAGCTGTTTTTT. It yields the protein CASSGTGTGSTGELFF.